A single sample gave rise to the 22 T cell receptor beta chains below, sequenced in a study of blood T cell repertoires in COVID-19. The table came from immunoSEQ multiplex PCR; TCRdb's copy has only in-frame clones and leaves some out. The sample lists more than 200,000 clones, about 83% occurring once. The specimen was peripheral blood. Every receptor here comes from a woman between 45 and 65 years old with acute or convalescent COVID-19.

The J gene is TRBJ2-1, the V gene TRBV2; 8 bases are a match to TRBD2. Germline-derived CDR1 and CDR2 are SNHLY and FYNNEI. This CDR3 spans 15 amino acids. Germline trimming cut 6 bases from V and 7 bases from J; bases unmatched to any gene: 11. CDR3 in amino acids: CASSVAGRDTNEQFF. The CDR3 bases are TGTGCCAGCAGCGTAGCGGGACGGGACACGAATGAGCAGTTCTTC.

The chain has TRBV7-2 and TRBJ2-3, with D possibly matching TRBD2 (6 bases). Trimming removed 6 bases at V and 3 bases at J, with 13 bases between. The CDR3 contains 14 residues. The germline V gene encodes CDR1 SGHTA and CDR2 FQGNSA. The DNA for the CDR3 is TGTGCCAGCAGAGAAGGGAGCGGGACAGATACGCAGTATTTT. Protein: CASREGSGTDTQYF.

This clone was detected only a few times. The rearrangement uses TRBV11-3 and TRBJ2-1; TRBD2 is a possible D gene (5 bases). V dropped 3 bases and J dropped 9 bases, with 12 bases sitting between them. Germline V lookup: CDR1 SGHNT, CDR2 YENEEA. This CDR3 region has 13 residues. The CDR3 nucleotides are TGTGCCAGCAGCTTTGGCATAGCGAGTGAGCAGTTCTTC. Its translation: CASSFGIASEQFF.

This clone was seen just once. This chain connects TRBV28 to TRBJ1-5, with 7 nucleotides matching TRBD1. Unmatched junction bases numbered 5, after V lost 6 bases and J lost 0 bases. The CDR3 length is 15 residues. In germline, CDR1 is MDHEN, CDR2 SYDVKM. CDR3 DNA: TGTGCCAGCAGGAGACAGGGAACTAGCAATCAGCCCCAGCATTTT. Translating gives CASRRQGTSNQPQHF.

The J gene is TRBJ2-3, the V gene TRBV20-1; D is uncertain. The CDR3 totals 15 residues. The germline CDR1 and CDR2 sequences are DFQATT and SNEGSKA (reference sequence). V lost 3 bases and J 1 base, leaving 14 bases between the germline ends. The CDR3 sequence is CSASLSAPRTDTQYF. As DNA, the CDR3 is TGCAGTGCTAGTTTATCCGCGCCTCGCACAGATACGCAGTATTTT.

V and J are TRBV28 and TRBJ2-1, with 9 bases identical to TRBD1. The V segment lost 5 bases and the J segment 3 bases; nucleotides outside the gene matches: 8. The CDR3 is 16 residues long. In germline, CDR1 is MDHEN, CDR2 SYDVKM. The CDR3 here is CASSPQGQGNYNEQFF. The CDR3 bases are TGTGCCAGCAGTCCCCAGGGACAGGGAAACTACAATGAGCAGTTCTTC.

The genes are TRBV14 and TRBJ2-5, with unresolved D. The CDR3 is made up of 13 amino acids. Trimming took off 4 bases at V and 5 bases at J, with 11 bases between the two ends. Germline V gene data show CDR1 as SGHDN and CDR2 as FVKESK. CDR3 amino acids: CASSPSLQETQYF. CDR3 coding DNA: TGTGCCAGCAGCCCATCCCTCCAGGAGACCCAGTACTTC.

This clone has only one observation. This chain uses TRBV18 with TRBJ2-1, with TRBD2 matching over 7 bases. The V gene's germline CDR1 is KGHSH and CDR2 LQKENI. V lost 6 bases to trimming and J lost 3 bases; unmatched junction nucleotides: 17. This CDR3 region has 18 residues. The CDR3 DNA reads as TGTGCCAGCTCCCCTCTCTCGGGCGGGAGTGTTATCTACAATGAGCAGTTCTTC. Encoded protein: CASSPLSGGSVIYNEQFF.

The chain combines TRBV7-8 with TRBJ1-2; D is unresolved. V shed 5 bases and J shed 10 bases, with 14 bases lying between them. The CDR3 is made up of 12 amino acids. Germline V gene data show CDR1 as SGHVS and CDR2 as FQNEAQ. DNA for the CDR3: TGTGCCAGCAGCCCCCGGACTTCGACCTACACCTTC. Translated, it gives CASSPRTSTYTF.

This clone was seen only once. The chain carries TRBV5-6 and TRBJ2-7, with D possibly matching TRBD2 (6 bases). Trimming stripped 3 bases from V and 6 bases from J, with 13 bases between. The CDR3 sequence is 13 residues long. Germline V gene lookup returns CDR1 SGHDT and CDR2 YYEEEE. The CDR3 loop is CASSWSGVGEQYF. DNA of the CDR3: TGTGCCAGCAGCTGGTCGGGGGTCGGCGAGCAGTACTTC.

The chain joins TRBV18 to TRBJ1-3; D is unclear. Germline assignment: CDR1 KGHSH and CDR2 LQKENI. The V and J ends lost 2 bases and 3 bases respectively, with 5 bases between them. There are 13 residues in the CDR3. For the CDR3, the DNA is TGTGCCAGCTCACCAGGGCGTGGAAACACCATATATTTT. Translation gives CASSPGRGNTIYF.

The CDR3 loop is CASSQGGLAGTDTQYF. DNA for the CDR3: TGTGCCAGCAGCCAGGGAGGACTAGCGGGCACAGATACGCAGTATTTT. This chain joins TRBV3-1 (or the pseudogene TRBV3-2) and TRBJ2-3; 10 bases align to TRBD2. This CDR3 has 16 amino acids. J gave up 1 base and V 3 bases, and 4 bases lay outside the gene matches. CDR1 LGHDT and CDR2 YNNKEL come from the germline V gene (reference sequence).

A single count supports this clone. The chain links TRBV2 to TRBJ1-5, with D hard to call. Trimming removed 6 bases from V and 2 bases from J, with 17 bases in between. The CDR3 consists of 16 residues. The germline CDR1 and CDR2 sequences are SNHLY and FYNNEI. As DNA, the CDR3 is TGTGCCAGCAGCCCCGCCCGTCAGATGGGCAATCAGCCCCAGCATTTT. Amino acids: CASSPARQMGNQPQHF.

The CDR3 DNA sequence: TGTGCCATCAGTGACCTTACAAACGCAGGGAATTACGAGCAGTACTTC. It translates to CAISDLTNAGNYEQYF. This sequence joins TRBV10-3 and TRBJ2-7, with D possibly TRBD1 on 5 matching bases. Germline lookup yields CDR1 ENHRY and CDR2 SYGVKD. The V and J ends lost 3 bases and 4 bases respectively, with 19 bases between them. This CDR3 is 16 amino acids long.

The rearrangement links TRBV4-1 to TRBJ1-1; D gene uncertain. Germline V gene sequence: CDR1 MGHRA, CDR2 YSYEKL. The V and J ends lost 0 bases and 1 base respectively, with 9 bases between them. The CDR3 sequence is 15 residues long. The CDR3 reads CASSQEAVSNTEAFF. CDR3 bases: TGCGCCAGCAGCCAAGAGGCGGTCTCGAACACTGAAGCTTTCTTT.

The V gene is TRBV7-9, the J gene TRBJ2-7, with D hard to call. V was cut by 1 base and J by 3 bases, with 7 bases left in between. The CDR3 sequence is 13 residues long. The V gene's germline CDR1 is SEHNR and CDR2 FQNEAQ (reference sequence). CDR3 bases: TGTGCCAGCAGCTTAGGTGGCGGCTACGAGCAGTACTTC. This gives the protein CASSLGGGYEQYF.

The chain has TRBV24-1 and TRBJ2-1; a weak D match, TRBD1 (5 bases). Germline loops: CDR1 KGHDR, CDR2 SFDVKD. The CDR3 loop spans 16 amino acids. The V and J ends lost 2 bases and 0 bases respectively, with 10 bases between them. CDR3 residues: CATSDSRVVSYNEQFF. The CDR3, as DNA: TGTGCCACCAGTGATTCCAGGGTCGTCTCCTACAATGAGCAGTTCTTC.

V gene TRBV7-3 combines with J gene TRBJ1-3, with a possible D match to TRBD1 (6 bases). This CDR3 comprises 15 residues. CDR1 is SGHTA, CDR2 FQGTGA, per germline. V was cut by 1 base and J by 4 bases, with 11 bases left in between. CDR3 sequence: CASSLNPGAGNTIYF. The CDR3 DNA follows: TGTGCCAGCAGCTTAAATCCAGGGGCAGGAAACACCATATATTTT.

This clone was seen ten or more times. The gene calls are TRBV7-9 and TRBJ2-2, with TRBD2 identical over 7 bases. Germline V gene sequence: CDR1 SEHNR, CDR2 FQNEAQ (reference sequence). After removal of 1 base from V and 5 bases from J, the junction contained 7 bases not matched to a gene. CDR3 size: 16 residues. CDR3 nucleotide sequence: TGTGCCAGCAGCTTAGATGCGGGAGTGTGGACCGGGGAGCTGTTTTTT. Protein product: CASSLDAGVWTGELFF.

CDR3 loop: CASSLSPPGLAGVSRNEQFF. CDR3 bases: TGTGCCAGCAGTTTATCGCCTCCGGGACTAGCGGGAGTCTCCCGCAATGAGCAGTTCTTC. V gene TRBV27 combines with J gene TRBJ2-1; TRBD2 agrees at 14 bases. The germline V gene encodes CDR1 MNHEY and CDR2 SMNVEV (reference sequence). J was trimmed by 6 bases and V by 0 bases; bases with no gene match: 13. This CDR3 is 20 amino acids long.

This clone was detected a few times. The V gene is TRBV5-1, the J gene TRBJ2-5; possibly TRBD2 for D (6 bases). This CDR3 is 14 amino acids long. The V gene lost 4 bases and the J gene lost 5 bases, with 15 bases spanning the gap. Germline loops: CDR1 SGHRS, CDR2 YFSETQ. The CDR3 here is CASSAGPSTETQYF. The DNA of the CDR3 is TGCGCCAGCAGCGCGGGACCCTCTACGGAGACCCAGTACTTC.

The chain is built from TRBV5-1 and TRBJ1-2; perhaps TRBD1 as D (6 bases). V was shortened by 6 bases and J by 3 bases, with 18 bases between the two germline ends. The CDR3 contains 15 residues. Per the germline V gene, CDR1 is SGHRS and CDR2 is YFSETQ. CDR3 in DNA: TGCGCCAGCAACCCATCACAGGGTGCGCACTATGGCTACACCTTC. Translating it yields CASNPSQGAHYGYTF.